Included here is one T cell receptor (beta chain) sequence, with context. Antigen unknown. These data belong to a study of T cells in tuberculosis. The study's findings and limits: Active tuberculosis cases were adults; controls were adolescents.

Regarding time point: new active TB diagnosis, blood taken before or within 7 days of starting treatment. HIV-seronegative South African adults aged 18 years or older had newly diagnosed active tuberculosis. Some clones are missing from TCRdb's copy, which holds only in-frame ones; the method was immunoSEQ multiplex PCR. The sample yields tens of thousands of clones, 90% to 95% seen once. This CDR3 has 16 amino acids. V lost 6 bases and J lost 6; bases outside the gene matches: 12. Germline assignment: CDR1 SNHLY and CDR2 FYNNEI. The receptor's source is an adult with tuberculosis. Some clones in this sample may be carry-over from other donors' samples. The starting material was PBMCs, obtained at tuberculosis diagnosis. The chain links TRBV2 to TRBJ2-1, with TRBD1 identical over 9 bases. The CDR3 is CASRNFRDRVLNEQFF. The DNA for the CDR3 is TGTGCCAGCAGGAACTTCCGGGACAGGGTACTCAATGAGCAGTTCTTC.